The 25 T cell receptor beta chains listed next were all sequenced from one sample in a study of T cell clonotyping in hematopoietic cell transplantation. The method was immunoSEQ multiplex PCR; TCRdb's version includes in-frame clones alone and lacks a portion of them. The sample contains about 29,000 clones, about 94% of which appear only once. The source was PBMCs, collected 100 days after allogeneic stem cell transplant. Every receptor here comes from a female patient between 50 and 59 years old who had an allogeneic stem cell transplant from a related donor, so the T cells may come from the graft donor. Some clones in this sample may be carry-over from other donors' samples.

The chain uses TRBV6-6 and TRBJ2-1; D ambiguous. CDR1 MNHNY and CDR2 SVGAGI come from the germline V gene (reference sequence). Trimming cost V 4 bases and J 2 bases, with 9 bases left between them. The CDR3 extends over 14 amino acids. This CDR3 is CASSSGYTYNEQFF. In nucleotides, the CDR3 is TGTGCCAGCAGTTCTGGCTACACCTACAATGAGCAGTTCTTC.

This clone was seen only once. This chain links TRBV7-7 with TRBJ2-3; TRBD2 aligns across 7 bases. V lost 4 bases and J lost 5; bases outside the gene matches: 9. CDR1 SSHAT and CDR2 FNYEAQ come from the germline V gene (reference sequence). The CDR3 is 15 residues long. CDR3: CASSSGGSTVDTQYF. The CDR3 DNA follows: TGTGCCAGCAGCTCGGGGGGTTCTACTGTAGATACGCAGTATTTT.

The V call is TRBV4-1, the J call TRBJ2-7, with D perhaps given as TRBD1 or TRBD2 (5 bases each). V lost 3 bases and J 2 bases, leaving 17 bases between the germline ends. CDR1 and CDR2 (germline): MGHRA, YSYEKL. CDR3 size: 16 residues. The CDR3 DNA sequence: TGCGCCAGCAGCCATCTTTGGGACCGTCGCACCTACGAGCAGTACTTC. Its translation is CASSHLWDRRTYEQYF.

The rearrangement joins TRBV5-1 to TRBJ2-7, with 8 bases matching TRBD2. Germline loops: CDR1 SGHRS, CDR2 YFSETQ. The CDR3 sequence is 15 residues long. V gave up 2 bases and J gave up 2 bases; unmatched junction bases: 6. CDR3 in amino acids: CASSFLASGPYEQYF. The CDR3 bases are TGCGCCAGCAGCTTCTTAGCTAGCGGGCCCTACGAGCAGTACTTC.

The chain employs TRBV7-9 and TRBJ2-3; the D call may be TRBD1 or TRBD2 (5 bases each). V lost 4 bases, J lost 0 bases, and 14 bases lay in between. CDR3 length: 16 residues. Germline V gene lookup returns CDR1 SEHNR and CDR2 FQNEAQ (reference sequence). CDR3 loop: CASSSQGPTSTDTQYF. Here the CDR3 DNA reads TGTGCCAGCAGCTCGCAGGGACCGACTAGCACAGATACGCAGTATTTT.

V is TRBV2 and J is TRBJ2-5, with D possibly being TRBD1 (5 bases). This CDR3 comprises 12 residues. Trimming pared 7 bases from V and 9 bases from J, leaving 15 bases between. The germline CDR1 and CDR2 sequences are SNHLY and FYNNEI. CDR3 DNA: TGTGCCAGCACCTTCATCGACAGCGCCCAGTACTTC. Encoded protein: CASTFIDSAQYF.

V and J are TRBV19 and TRBJ2-5; D gene ambiguous. V gave up 5 bases and J gave up 7 bases, with 11 bases separating them. Germline CDR1 and CDR2: LNHDA and SQIVND (reference sequence). The CDR3 runs to 12 residues. The CDR3 protein is CASSERVGTQYF. CDR3 in DNA: TGTGCCAGTAGTGAACGGGTGGGGACCCAGTACTTC.

The chain combines TRBV11-3 with TRBJ1-1; 9 bases line up with TRBD1. Germline trimming cut 10 bases from V and 5 bases from J; bases unmatched to any gene: 8. The CDR3 is 13 amino acids. Germline lookup yields CDR1 SGHNT and CDR2 YENEEA. This CDR3 reads CANPTGGETEAFF. In nucleotides, the CDR3 is TGTGCCAACCCAACAGGGGGCGAAACTGAAGCTTTCTTT.

The V gene is TRBV7-6, the J gene TRBJ2-4; 11 nucleotides match TRBD2. The junction had 9 bases not matched to a gene; V was cut back by 6 bases and J by 2 bases. Germline CDR1 SGHVS, CDR2 FNYEAQ. The CDR3 is 17 residues long. CDR3 loop: CASSPTPSGGTKNIQYF. For the CDR3, the DNA is TGTGCCAGCAGTCCAACCCCTAGCGGGGGGACCAAAAACATTCAGTACTTC.

The chain couples TRBV6-5 to TRBJ1-5; a weak D match, TRBD1 (5 bases). Germline loops: CDR1 MNHEY, CDR2 SVGAGI. The ends were cut back, 6 bases at V and 2 bases at J, with 11 bases in the middle. The CDR3 spans 14 residues. Here the CDR3 reads CASRGTDGNQPQHF. DNA for the CDR3: TGTGCCAGCAGAGGGACGGACGGCAATCAGCCCCAGCATTTT.

The J gene is TRBJ1-1, the V gene TRBV11-2; the D is unclear. V shed 6 bases and J shed 7 bases, with 9 bases lying between them. Germline V lookup: CDR1 SGHAT, CDR2 FQNNGV. CDR3 length equals 11 residues. As DNA, the CDR3 is TGTGCCAGCAGGATCGGCTTTGAAGCTTTCTTT. Translated: CASRIGFEAFF.

This sequence joins TRBV6-1 and TRBJ1-1; D is possibly TRBD1 (5 bases). The germline CDR1 and CDR2 sequences are MNHNS and SASEGT. Deletions cut 5 bases from V and 8 bases from J, with 15 bases between. The CDR3 covers 13 residues. The CDR3 reads CASSRPGIAEAFF. As DNA, the CDR3 is TGTGCCAGCAGTCGGCCAGGGATAGCCGAAGCTTTCTTT.

The rearrangement joins TRBV27 to TRBJ2-7; TRBD1 matches 7 bases. The V gene's germline CDR1 is MNHEY and CDR2 SMNVEV (reference sequence). With 5 bases clipped from V and 0 bases from J, the junction kept 10 bases outside the gene matches. The CDR3 spans 16 residues. CDR3 protein: CASSPSVGQSSYEQYF. The CDR3 DNA reads TGTGCCAGCAGTCCCTCAGTGGGACAGAGCTCCTACGAGCAGTACTTC.

This chain connects TRBV2 to TRBJ2-7; D uncertain. The CDR3 length is 11 residues. From germline, CDR1 is SNHLY and CDR2 FYNNEI. V was cut by 8 bases and J by 5 bases, with 10 bases left in between. The DNA of the CDR3 is TGTGCCAGCTTTACGAGGAACGAGCAGTACTTC. The encoded protein is CASFTRNEQYF. The full variable domain, in which reference TRBV2 and TRBJ2-7 provide the parts outside the CDR3, is EPEVTQTPSHQVTQMGQEVILRCVPISNHLYFYWYRQILGQKVEFLVSFYNNEISEKSEIFDDQFSVERPDGSNFTLKIRSTKLEDSAMYFCASFTRNEQYFGPGTRLTVT.

J is TRBJ2-7 and V is TRBV6-5, with no clear D. V was cut by 8 bases and J by 2 bases, with 16 bases left in between. In germline, CDR1 is MNHEY, CDR2 SVGAGI. The CDR3 loop spans 14 amino acids. The chain's CDR3 is CASANGPFPYEQYF. The CDR3 nucleotides are TGTGCCAGCGCGAACGGACCGTTCCCCTACGAGCAGTACTTC.

The V gene is TRBV6-6, the J gene TRBJ1-5; 7 bases are a match to TRBD1. With V trimmed by 6 bases and J by 6 bases, 5 bases remained unmatched. Germline-derived CDR1 and CDR2 are MNHNY and SVGAGI (reference sequence). The CDR3 loop spans 13 amino acids. The CDR3 DNA reads TGTGCCAGCAGACAGGGGAATGTTCAGCCCCAGCATTTT. Translation: CASRQGNVQPQHF.

The chain joins TRBV5-6 to TRBJ2-3, with D hard to call. CDR1 is SGHDT, CDR2 YYEEEE, per germline. CDR3 size: 14 residues. V lost 0 bases and J lost 2, with 7 bases in between. In nucleotides, the CDR3 is TGTGCCAGCAGCTTGGGTTTTGACACAGATACGCAGTATTTT. This codes for CASSLGFDTDTQYF.

This clone was found a few times. The V and J genes are TRBV9 and TRBJ1-5; D not resolved. Germline loops: CDR1 SGDLS, CDR2 YYNGEE. Trimming shortened V by 0 bases and J by 4 bases, and 11 bases separated the two germline ends. The CDR3 consists of 15 residues. CDR3 amino acids: CASSVGPYLNQPQHF. CDR3 coding DNA: TGTGCCAGCAGCGTAGGCCCATACCTAAATCAGCCCCAGCATTTT.

CDR3 nucleotide sequence: TGTGCCTGTGGGCCGGGGTTCGAGCAGTACTTC. Translation: CACGPGFEQYF. The chain joins TRBV30 to TRBJ2-7, with D possibly being TRBD2 (5 bases). CDR3 length: 11 residues. The germline V and J ends were trimmed by 6 bases and 6 bases, with 12 bases remaining between them. Germline V CDR1 and CDR2: GTSNPN, SVGIG (reference sequence).

This clone has a single count. The V gene is TRBV30, the J gene TRBJ1-1; D remains unclear. The CDR3 spans 13 residues. Per the germline V gene, CDR1 is GTSNPN and CDR2 is SVGIG (reference sequence). The V end was cut by 1 base, the J end by 5 bases, with 11 bases between. The CDR3 loop reads CAWSGGSWTEAFF. As DNA, the CDR3 is TGTGCCTGGAGTGGAGGGTCATGGACTGAAGCTTTCTTT.

V gene TRBV19 combines with J gene TRBJ2-7; D might be TRBD2 (6 bases). This CDR3 region has 12 residues. Deletions cut 9 bases from V and 7 bases from J, with 16 bases between. Germline V gene data show CDR1 as LNHDA and CDR2 as SQIVND (reference sequence). CDR3 DNA sequence: TGTGCCAGCCGGGCCCCTGGGAGGGAGCAGTACTTC. This codes for CASRAPGREQYF.

This chain connects TRBV28 to TRBJ1-5; D unresolved. The germline V gene encodes CDR1 MDHEN and CDR2 SYDVKM. Trimming shortened V by 11 bases and J by 4 bases, and 12 bases separated the two germline ends. The CDR3 has 12 residues. The CDR3 loop is CASLPPNQPQHF. The CDR3 DNA sequence: TGTGCCTCCCTTCCCCCAAATCAGCCCCAGCATTTT.

The chain carries TRBV2 and TRBJ2-7; D ambiguous. V shed 7 bases and J shed 2 bases, with 6 bases lying between them. CDR1 is SNHLY and CDR2 is FYNNEI in the germline V gene. CDR3 length: 11 amino acids. Here the CDR3 reads CASTKPYEQYF. CDR3 bases: TGTGCCAGCACTAAGCCCTACGAGCAGTACTTC.

This clone came up once. This chain joins TRBV20-1 and TRBJ2-5, with unresolved D. This CDR3 is built from 11 residues. The V end was cut by 3 bases, the J end by 1 base, with 3 bases between. In germline, CDR1 is DFQATT, CDR2 SNEGSKA (reference sequence). CDR3 sequence reads: CSASPQETQYF. In DNA form, the CDR3 reads TGCAGTGCTAGCCCCCAAGAGACCCAGTACTTC.

V usage is TRBV5-1 and J usage is TRBJ2-5; D unresolved. V lost 4 bases and J lost 4, with 11 bases in between. This CDR3 comprises 13 residues. Per the germline V gene, CDR1 is SGHRS and CDR2 is YFSETQ. CDR3 DNA: TGCGCCAGCAGCATCTCGAAACGAGAGACCCAGTACTTC. It translates to CASSISKRETQYF.